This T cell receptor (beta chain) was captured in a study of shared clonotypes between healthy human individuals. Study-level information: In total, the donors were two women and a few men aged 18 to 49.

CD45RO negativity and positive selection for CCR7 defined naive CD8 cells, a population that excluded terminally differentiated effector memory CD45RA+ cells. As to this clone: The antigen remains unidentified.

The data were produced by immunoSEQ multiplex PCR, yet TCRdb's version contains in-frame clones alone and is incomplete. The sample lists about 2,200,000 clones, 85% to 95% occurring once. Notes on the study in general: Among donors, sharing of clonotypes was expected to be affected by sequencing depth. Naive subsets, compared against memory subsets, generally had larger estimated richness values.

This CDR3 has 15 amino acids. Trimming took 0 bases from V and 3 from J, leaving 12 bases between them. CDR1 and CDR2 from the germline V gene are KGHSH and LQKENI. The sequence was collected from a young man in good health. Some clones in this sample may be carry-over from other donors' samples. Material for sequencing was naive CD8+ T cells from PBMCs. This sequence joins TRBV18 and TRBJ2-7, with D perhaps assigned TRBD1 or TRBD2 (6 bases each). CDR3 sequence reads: CASSPPGGAFYEQYF. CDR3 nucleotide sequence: TGTGCCAGCTCACCACCGGGGGGCGCATTCTACGAGCAGTACTTC.